The 18 T cell receptor beta chains in this list originate from one sample, sequenced in a study of T cell responses to AZD1222 COVID-19 vaccine. Generated by immunoSEQ multiplex PCR, the TCRdb table keeps only in-frame clones and is missing some. Altogether some 170,000 clones are present, roughly 90% being singletons, with the ten largest covering 4% to 4.5%. The sequencing used peripheral blood, collected 28 days after the second AZD1222 dose. The receptors stem from an adult who received the AZD1222 COVID-19 vaccine.

V is TRBV6-2 or TRBV6-3 and J is TRBJ2-2; TRBD1 agrees at 9 bases. Unmatched junction bases numbered 1, after V lost 4 bases and J lost 7 bases. Germline V CDR1 and CDR2: MNHEY, SVGEGT. The CDR3 length is 13 residues. CDR3 sequence: CASSWTGVGELFF. CDR3 bases: TGTGCCAGCAGTTGGACAGGGGTCGGGGAGCTGTTTTTT.

The V and J genes are TRBV9 and TRBJ2-1; D is ambiguous. CDR1 SGDLS and CDR2 YYNGEE come from the germline V gene. V lost 4 bases to trimming and J lost 3 bases, with 8 bases between them. The CDR3 has 13 amino acids. For the CDR3, the DNA is TGTGCCAGCAGCATCGACGGCTACAATGAGCAGTTCTTC. This translates into CASSIDGYNEQFF. The whole variable domain, remainder taken from reference TRBV9 and TRBJ2-1, is DSGVTQTPKHLITATGQRVTLRCSPRSGDLSVYWYQQSLDQGLQFLIQYYNGEERAKGNILERFSAQQFPDLHSELNLSSLELGDSALYFCASSIDGYNEQFFGPGTRLTVL.

This clone turned up a few times. V gene TRBV3-1 (or the pseudogene TRBV3-2) combines with J gene TRBJ2-2, with D tentatively TRBD1 (5 bases). CDR3 length equals 15 residues. Trimming stripped 1 base from V and 8 bases from J, with 14 bases between. The germline gives CDR1 LGHDT, CDR2 YNNKEL (reference sequence). This chain's CDR3 is CASSQVHQGQGELFF. The CDR3 DNA reads TGTGCCAGCAGCCAAGTCCATCAGGGTCAGGGGGAGCTGTTTTTT.

The chain joins TRBV6-4 to TRBJ1-1; D unresolved. The V and J ends lost 3 bases and 5 bases respectively, with 10 bases between them. Germline CDR1 reads MRHNA; CDR2 reads SNTAGT. The CDR3 covers 13 residues. The CDR3 DNA follows: TGTGCCAGCAGTGAACGATCCGGGACTGAAGCTTTCTTT. This translates into CASSERSGTEAFF.

The J gene is TRBJ1-3, the V gene TRBV12-3 or TRBV12-4; D is perhaps TRBD1 (6 bases). This CDR3 contains 13 residues. V was cut by 6 bases and J by 8 bases, with 14 bases left in between. The CDR3 sequence is CASRQGSVDTIYF. The CDR3 DNA reads TGTGCCAGCAGACAGGGATCTGTGGACACCATATATTTT.

The chain links TRBV12-3 or TRBV12-4 to TRBJ1-2; perhaps TRBD1 as D (5 bases). The CDR3 has 13 amino acids. V was trimmed by 7 bases and J by 7 bases, leaving 16 bases between them. The chain's CDR3 is CASTEGKYVGYTF. The CDR3 DNA sequence: TGTGCCAGCACGGAGGGGAAGTATGTTGGCTACACCTTC.

This chain links TRBV5-4 with TRBJ1-3; no clear D gene. The CDR3 totals 14 residues. Germline values: CDR1 SGHNT, CDR2 YYREEE (reference sequence). Trimming took off 1 base at V and 2 bases at J, with 7 bases between the two ends. CDR3 DNA sequence: TGTGCCAGCAGCTTGATAGAAACTGGAAACACCATATATTTT. This sequence encodes CASSLIETGNTIYF.

V gene TRBV6-6 combines with J gene TRBJ2-3; D may match TRBD1 or TRBD2 (5 bases each). CDR1 and CDR2 from the germline V gene are MNHNY and SVGAGI (reference sequence). The CDR3 length is 12 residues. The V and J ends lost 2 bases and 14 bases respectively, with 14 bases between them. The CDR3 coding sequence is TGTGCCAGCAGTTACCGAGACAGTGGGAGGTATTTT. Translation gives CASSYRDSGRYF.

This chain links TRBV11-2 with TRBJ1-1, with D perhaps TRBD1 (5 bases). V lost 1 base, J lost 0 bases, and 12 bases lay in between. The CDR3 has 16 residues. Germline V lookup: CDR1 SGHAT, CDR2 FQNNGV. CDR3 nucleotide sequence: TGTGCCAGCAGCTTAGGTCTCGGGGCGATGAACACTGAAGCTTTCTTT. Its translation is CASSLGLGAMNTEAFF.

V and J are TRBV5-6 and TRBJ2-6; D is undetermined. The CDR3 has 15 amino acids. V dropped 0 bases and J dropped 4 bases, with 8 bases sitting between them. The germline V gene has CDR1 SGHDT and CDR2 YYEEEE. The CDR3 DNA is TGTGCCAGCAGCTTGGGACTTTCCGGGGCCAACGTCCTGACTTTC. This translates into CASSLGLSGANVLTF.

This chain uses TRBV6-5 with TRBJ1-2, with D unclear. V shed 4 bases and J shed 0 bases, with 6 bases lying between them. In germline, CDR1 is MNHEY, CDR2 SVGAGI. This CDR3 is built from 13 residues. CDR3 nucleotide sequence: TGTGCCAGCAGTTCGACCACTAACTATGGCTACACCTTC. This translates into CASSSTTNYGYTF.

The rearrangement joins TRBV6-6 to TRBJ1-2, with D possibly matching TRBD1 (5 bases). This CDR3 is 16 amino acids long. CDR1 and CDR2 (germline): MNHNY, SVGAGI (reference sequence). Trimming took 0 bases from V and 0 from J, leaving 11 bases between them. In DNA, the CDR3 is TGTGCCAGCAGTTACTCTGGTACGACAGCTAACTATGGCTACACCTTC. This gives the protein CASSYSGTTANYGYTF.

The chain joins TRBV10-3 to TRBJ1-3; no clear D. The CDR3 sequence is 14 residues long. Trimming took 7 bases from V and 0 from J, leaving 10 bases between them. Germline values: CDR1 ENHRY, CDR2 SYGVKD. The CDR3 sequence: CAITPNLSGNTIYF. The DNA of the CDR3 is TGTGCCATCACCCCCAACCTCTCTGGAAACACCATATATTTT.

The J gene is TRBJ2-3, the V gene TRBV9; D is possibly TRBD1 (5 bases). V was pared by 3 bases and J by 2 bases, with 13 bases between. This CDR3 region has 15 residues. Per the germline V gene, CDR1 is SGDLS and CDR2 is YYNGEE. This CDR3 reads CASSARQRTTDTQYF. For the CDR3, the DNA is TGTGCCAGCAGCGCCCGACAGCGCACCACAGATACGCAGTATTTT.

The J gene is TRBJ1-6, the V gene TRBV3-1 (or the pseudogene TRBV3-2), with 9 bases matching TRBD1. V dropped 5 bases and J dropped 13; count of bases not matched to a gene: 9. Germline assignment: CDR1 LGHDT and CDR2 YNNKEL (reference sequence). The CDR3 length is 14 residues. The CDR3 sequence: CASSYGTGFSPLHF. CDR3 bases: TGTGCCAGCAGCTACGGGACAGGGTTTTCGCCCCTCCACTTT.

The chain is built from TRBV11-2 and TRBJ1-4, with 9 bases that match TRBD1. Germline CDR1 is SGHAT and CDR2 is FQNNGV. The CDR3 contains 14 residues. V was pared by 5 bases and J by 6 bases, with 4 bases of the junction left unmatched. The CDR3 sequence is CASSRDRDYEKLFF. CDR3 nucleotides: TGTGCCAGCAGCCGGGACAGGGATTATGAAAAACTGTTTTTT.

This chain joins TRBV5-1 and TRBJ2-3; 11 positions match TRBD2. Germline loops: CDR1 SGHRS, CDR2 YFSETQ. V trimming: 4 bases; J trimming: 2 bases; junction bases outside the gene matches: 9. The CDR3 is 17 residues long. The CDR3 sequence: CASSASVSGGATDTQYF. Here the CDR3 DNA reads TGCGCCAGCAGCGCGAGCGTTAGCGGGGGGGCCACAGATACGCAGTATTTT.

The chain is built from TRBV7-2 and TRBJ2-7; D is possibly TRBD1 (6 bases). Trimming removed 5 bases at V and 1 base at J, with 12 bases between. The germline V gene encodes CDR1 SGHTA and CDR2 FQGNSA. The CDR3 runs 14 residues. This CDR3 reads CASSPLGGSYEQYF. In nucleotides, the CDR3 is TGTGCCAGCAGCCCCTTAGGGGGTTCCTACGAGCAGTACTTC.